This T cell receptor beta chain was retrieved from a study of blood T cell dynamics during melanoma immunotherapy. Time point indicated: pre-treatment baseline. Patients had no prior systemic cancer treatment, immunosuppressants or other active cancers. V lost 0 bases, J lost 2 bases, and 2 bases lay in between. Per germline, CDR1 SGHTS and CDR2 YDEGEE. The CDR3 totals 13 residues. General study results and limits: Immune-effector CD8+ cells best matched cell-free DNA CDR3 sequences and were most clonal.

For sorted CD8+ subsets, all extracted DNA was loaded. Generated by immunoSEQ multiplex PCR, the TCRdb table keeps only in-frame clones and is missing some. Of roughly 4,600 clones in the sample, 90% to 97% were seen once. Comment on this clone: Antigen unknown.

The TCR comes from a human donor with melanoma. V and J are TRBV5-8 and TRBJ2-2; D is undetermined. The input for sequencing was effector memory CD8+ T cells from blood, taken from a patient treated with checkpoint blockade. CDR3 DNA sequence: TGTGCCAGCAGCTTGGCTAACACCGGGGAGCTGTTTTTT. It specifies CASSLANTGELFF.